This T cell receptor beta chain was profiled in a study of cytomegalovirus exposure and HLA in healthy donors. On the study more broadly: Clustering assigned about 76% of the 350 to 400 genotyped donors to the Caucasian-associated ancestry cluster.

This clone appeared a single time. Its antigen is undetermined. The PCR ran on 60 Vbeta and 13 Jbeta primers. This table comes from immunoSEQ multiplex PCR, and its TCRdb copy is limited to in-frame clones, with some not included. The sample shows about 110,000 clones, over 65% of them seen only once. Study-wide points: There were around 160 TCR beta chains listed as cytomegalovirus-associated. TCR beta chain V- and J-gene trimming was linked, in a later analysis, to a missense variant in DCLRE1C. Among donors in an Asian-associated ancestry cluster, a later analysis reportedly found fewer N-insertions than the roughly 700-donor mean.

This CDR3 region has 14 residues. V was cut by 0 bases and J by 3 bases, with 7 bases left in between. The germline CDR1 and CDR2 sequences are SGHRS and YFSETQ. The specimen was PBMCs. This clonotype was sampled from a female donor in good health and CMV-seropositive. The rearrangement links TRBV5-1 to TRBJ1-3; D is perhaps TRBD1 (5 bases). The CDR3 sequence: CASSLGRVGNTIYF. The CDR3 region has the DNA TGCGCCAGCAGCTTGGGCAGGGTTGGAAACACCATATATTTT.